These 28 T cell receptor beta chains were all obtained from the same sample, sequenced in a study of blood T cell repertoires in COVID-19. TCRdb's table, derived via immunoSEQ multiplex PCR, lists solely in-frame clones and lacks some. The profile covers roughly 420,000 clones, with 85% to 90% appearing a single time and 0.97% taken by the ten largest. The sample comprised PBMCs or T cells enriched from blood (not recorded which). The receptors here all came from a woman aged 25 to 39 with acute COVID-19.

The sample holds a few counts of this clone. The chain recombines TRBV7-9 with TRBJ2-6; no definite D call. Trimming took off 5 bases at V and 1 base at J, with 9 bases between the two ends. In germline, CDR1 is SEHNR, CDR2 FQNEAQ (reference sequence). The length of the CDR3 is 15 residues. CDR3 sequence: CASSPRSSGANVLTF. The CDR3 DNA reads TGTGCCAGCAGCCCCCGGTCTTCTGGGGCCAACGTCCTGACTTTC.

The rearrangement links TRBV12-1 to TRBJ2-7; TRBD1, the table's D call, lacks a check against the DNA. TRBV12-1 is labeled a pseudogene. The CDR3 totals 16 residues. CDR3 sequence: CASSRDGGQGRYEQYF. The CDR3 region has the DNA TGTGCCAGCAGCCGGGATGGGGGACAGGGTCGTTACGAGCAGTACTTC.

The chain combines TRBV20-1 with TRBJ2-7, with a tentative D call TRBD1 (5 bases). This CDR3 is built from 11 residues. The germline V gene encodes CDR1 DFQATT and CDR2 SNEGSKA (reference sequence). V was trimmed by 3 bases and J by 6 bases, leaving 9 bases between them. The chain's CDR3 is CSASAQGEQYF. The CDR3 nucleotides are TGCAGTGCTAGCGCTCAGGGCGAGCAGTACTTC.

This clone is a singleton in its sample. This chain joins TRBV9 and TRBJ1-2; no definite D call. The CDR3 runs 15 residues. V gave up 0 bases and J gave up 0 bases, with 9 bases separating them. CDR1 SGDLS and CDR2 YYNGEE come from the germline V gene. In DNA, the CDR3 is TGTGCCAGCAGCGTAGGGCCATCACCTAACTATGGCTACACCTTC. Encoded protein: CASSVGPSPNYGYTF.

V gene TRBV9 combines with J gene TRBJ1-2; a weak D match, TRBD1 (5 bases). V was shortened by 0 bases and J by 7 bases, with 16 bases between the two germline ends. The CDR3 covers 15 residues. Per germline, CDR1 SGDLS and CDR2 YYNGEE. CDR3 in DNA: TGTGCCAGCAGCGTAGCCCCGGGGGGGGTTCCTGGCTACACCTTC. It codes for CASSVAPGGVPGYTF.

The chain has TRBV5-1 and TRBJ2-7; 9 bases map to TRBD2. Germline V lookup: CDR1 SGHRS, CDR2 YFSETQ. This CDR3 is 15 amino acids long. The ends lost 4 bases at V and 0 bases at J; junction bases unmatched: 5. DNA of the CDR3: TGCGCCAGCAGCGAGGGACTAGCCGTCTCCTACGAGCAGTACTTC. It encodes CASSEGLAVSYEQYF.

Of note for this clone: The junction shows a germline mismatch at one end, possibly a read error. V and J are TRBV5-6 and TRBJ2-1; 9 bases are shared with TRBD1. This CDR3 has 15 residues. The germline gives CDR1 SGHDT, CDR2 YYEEEE. CDR3 residues: CASSSNNRGQSEQLF. DNA for the CDR3: TGTGCCAGCAGCTCTAATAACAGGGGGCAAAGTGAGCAGCTCTTC. The full variable domain, with the rest looked up from reference TRBV5-6 and TRBJ2-1, is DAGVTQSPTHLIKTRGQQVTLRCSPKSGHDTVSWYQQALGQGPQFIFQYYEEEERQRGNFPDRFSGHQFPNYSSELNVNALLLGDSALYLCASSSNNRGQSEQLFGPGTRLTVL.

The genes are TRBV7-9 and TRBJ2-1; possibly TRBD1 for D (6 bases). This CDR3 has 16 residues. The V gene lost 5 bases and the J gene lost 1 base, with 15 bases spanning the gap. Germline loops: CDR1 SEHNR, CDR2 FQNEAQ (reference sequence). The CDR3 loop reads CASSPRSQGSYNEQFF. CDR3 DNA sequence: TGTGCCAGCAGCCCCAGATCTCAGGGGTCCTACAATGAGCAGTTCTTC.

CDR3 bases: TGTGCCACCAGTGTCTTGGACAGGGGAGGGACCACAGATACGCAGTATTTT. Protein sequence: CATSVLDRGGTTDTQYF. This chain connects TRBV24-1 to TRBJ2-3, with TRBD1 identical over 9 bases. Germline loops: CDR1 KGHDR, CDR2 SFDVKD. Germline trimming cut 5 bases from V and 2 bases from J; bases unmatched to any gene: 10. The CDR3 sequence is 17 residues long.

The chain combines TRBV7-8 with TRBJ2-3; 7 nucleotides agree with TRBD1. This CDR3 spans 15 amino acids. Per germline, CDR1 SGHVS and CDR2 FQNEAQ. With 3 bases clipped from V and 4 bases from J, the junction kept 7 bases outside the gene matches. CDR3 in DNA: TGTGCCAGCAGCTTCCCGAGGGGGCAGGCAGATACGCAGTATTTT. It encodes CASSFPRGQADTQYF. Combining the CDR3 with reference TRBV7-8 and TRBJ2-3 gives the whole variable domain GAGVSQSPRYKVAKRGQDVALRCDPISGHVSLFWYQQALGQGPEFLTYFQNEAQLDKSGLPSDRFFAERPEGSVSTLKIQRTQQEDSAVYLCASSFPRGQADTQYFGPGTRLTVL.

This clone has a single count. The chain links TRBV7-2 to TRBJ2-5; D is uncertain. The germline V gene has CDR1 SGHTA and CDR2 FQGNSA. The CDR3 spans 16 residues. Between the trimmed V and J ends, which lost 4 bases and 5 bases, there was a span of 20 bases. This CDR3 reads CASSSQRLSSGETQYF. CDR3 coding DNA: TGTGCCAGCAGCTCCCAGCGTTTGTCGAGTGGGGAGACCCAGTACTTC.

The gene calls are TRBV11-2 and TRBJ2-7; tentative D call: TRBD1 (5 bases). V lost 4 bases, J lost 4 bases, and 20 bases lay in between. Germline CDR1 is SGHAT and CDR2 is FQNNGV. This CDR3 comprises 16 residues. As DNA, the CDR3 is TGTGCCAGCAGCTCCCACTCTTACGAAGGGGTTTACGAGCAGTACTTC. This sequence encodes CASSSHSYEGVYEQYF.

The rearrangement links TRBV3-1 (or the pseudogene TRBV3-2) to TRBJ1-1; D not certain. CDR3 length: 12 amino acids. Germline V CDR1 and CDR2: LGHDT, YNNKEL (reference sequence). V was shortened by 0 bases and J by 5 bases, with 4 bases between the two germline ends. CDR3 protein: CASSQDHTEAFF. The CDR3, as DNA: TGTGCCAGCAGCCAAGATCATACTGAAGCTTTCTTT.

This chain joins TRBV30 and TRBJ2-7; possible D gene TRBD1, 5 bases. CDR1 GTSNPN and CDR2 SVGIG come from the germline V gene (reference sequence). This CDR3 region has 14 residues. V was trimmed by 1 base and J by 2 bases, leaving 12 bases between them. The CDR3 protein is CAWSASGNPYEQYF. Here the CDR3 DNA reads TGTGCCTGGAGTGCCTCAGGGAATCCCTACGAGCAGTACTTC.

The rearrangement links TRBV19 to TRBJ2-3; 8 nucleotides align to TRBD2. Germline V CDR1 and CDR2: LNHDA, SQIVND (reference sequence). The junction had 9 bases not matched to a gene; V was cut back by 5 bases and J by 11 bases. CDR3 length equals 13 residues. The CDR3 here is CASSESGGGQQYF. Here the CDR3 DNA reads TGTGCCAGTAGTGAGTCGGGGGGGGGACAGCAGTATTTT.

J is TRBJ2-5 and V is TRBV9, with TRBD2 matching over 9 bases. This CDR3 region has 18 residues. The ends lost 0 bases at V and 5 bases at J; junction bases unmatched: 14. Germline CDR1 and CDR2: SGDLS and YYNGEE. In DNA, the CDR3 is TGTGCCAGCAGCGTAGGGCTCGGGCTAGCGGGGCCGGGGGAGACCCAGTACTTC. It codes for CASSVGLGLAGPGETQYF. The full variable domain, in which reference TRBV9 and TRBJ2-5 provide the parts outside the CDR3, is DSGVTQTPKHLITATGQRVTLRCSPRSGDLSVYWYQQSLDQGLQFLIQYYNGEERAKGNILERFSAQQFPDLHSELNLSSLELGDSALYFCASSVGLGLAGPGETQYFGPGTRLLVL.

The CDR3 DNA is TGTGCCAGCAGCTTCCCGGGACAGGGCGCCGAGCAGTACTTC. Its protein is CASSFPGQGAEQYF. The chain couples TRBV7-2 to TRBJ2-7; 9 positions agree with TRBD1. Germline V gene data show CDR1 as SGHTA and CDR2 as FQGNSA. The CDR3 consists of 14 residues. Trimming took 3 bases from V and 6 from J; bases not matched to a gene: 6. Drawing the rest from reference TRBV7-2 and TRBJ2-7, the complete variable domain is GAGVSQSPSNKVTEKGKDVELRCDPISGHTALYWYRQSLGQGLEFLIYFQGNSAPDKSGLPSDRFSAERTGGSVSTLTIQRTQQEDSAVYLCASSFPGQGAEQYFGPGTRLTVT.

V usage is TRBV27 and J usage is TRBJ1-5; maybe TRBD1 (6 bases). The V end was cut by 2 bases, the J end by 5 bases, with 13 bases between. The germline V gene has CDR1 MNHEY and CDR2 SMNVEV (reference sequence). The CDR3 consists of 15 residues. CDR3 sequence (DNA): TGTGCCAGCAGTTTAAGGAGGGGGGGGGATCAGCCCCAGCATTTT. This encodes CASSLRRGGDQPQHF.

This rearrangement joins TRBV19 to TRBJ2-3, with 10 bases that match TRBD2. The CDR3 spans 14 residues. The junction had 8 bases not matched to a gene; V was cut back by 6 bases and J by 8 bases. From germline, CDR1 is LNHDA and CDR2 SQIVND (reference sequence). Here the CDR3 reads CASSPGLAVGTQYF. CDR3 coding DNA: TGTGCCAGTAGCCCCGGACTAGCGGTGGGTACGCAGTATTTT.

The V and J genes are TRBV19 and TRBJ1-5, with 10 bases identical to TRBD1. The CDR3 loop spans 17 amino acids. Losses at the gene ends were 6 bases for V and 11 bases for J; bases not matched to a gene: 19. CDR1 and CDR2 from the germline V gene are LNHDA and SQIVND (reference sequence). CDR3 coding DNA: TGTGCCAGTAGCATGGGGACAGGGGTAGAATCGTCGGTGGCCCAGCATTTT. Translating gives CASSMGTGVESSVAQHF.

The rearrangement uses TRBV6-5 and TRBJ1-4; D gene unclear. Germline-derived CDR1 and CDR2 are MNHEY and SVGAGI. Trimming left V 6 bases short and J 12 bases short, with 11 bases between. CDR3 length: 11 amino acids. CDR3 bases: TGTGCCAGCAGGGCGGAGGAAGAACTGTTTTTT. Protein sequence: CASRAEEELFF.

V and J are TRBV7-8 and TRBJ2-7; 10 bases are a match to TRBD1. V shed 1 base, J shed 6 bases, and the junction held 3 bases outside the gene matches. The CDR3 sequence is 14 residues long. Germline lookup yields CDR1 SGHVS and CDR2 FQNEAQ. CDR3 nucleotide sequence: TGTGCCAGCAGCTTAGGACAGGGGGCGTTCGAGCAGTACTTC. The encoded protein is CASSLGQGAFEQYF.

The chain couples TRBV29-1 to TRBJ2-1, with 9 bases fitting TRBD2. Germline lookup yields CDR1 SQVTM and CDR2 ANQGSEA. This CDR3 spans 15 amino acids. V gave up 6 bases and J gave up 0 bases; unmatched junction bases: 6. The CDR3 loop reads CSVSSGGNSYNEQFF. The CDR3 coding sequence is TGCAGCGTCTCAAGCGGGGGGAACTCCTACAATGAGCAGTTCTTC.

The chain combines TRBV5-1 with TRBJ2-1; no clear D. This CDR3 contains 16 residues. Germline assignment: CDR1 SGHRS and CDR2 YFSETQ. V lost 0 bases and J 0 bases, leaving 10 bases between the germline ends. The CDR3 nucleotides are TGCGCCAGCAGCTTGGGGGCGAGACGCTCCTACAATGAGCAGTTCTTC. It translates to CASSLGARRSYNEQFF.

The chain recombines TRBV5-6 with TRBJ1-1, with unresolved D. Trimming took 4 bases from V and 2 from J, leaving 6 bases between them. CDR3 length: 12 residues. The germline V gene encodes CDR1 SGHDT and CDR2 YYEEEE. CDR3 amino acids: CASSRSNTEAFF. The CDR3 DNA reads TGTGCCAGCAGCAGGAGCAACACTGAAGCTTTCTTT.

V gene TRBV30 combines with J gene TRBJ1-2, with D perhaps TRBD1 (5 bases). The CDR3 extends over 12 amino acids. The germline V and J ends were trimmed by 2 bases and 6 bases, with 10 bases remaining between them. Per the germline V gene, CDR1 is GTSNPN and CDR2 is SVGIG (reference sequence). CDR3 loop: CAWSSGSDGYTF. Written as DNA, the CDR3 is TGTGCCTGGAGTTCAGGGTCAGATGGCTACACCTTC.

The gene calls are TRBV21-1 and TRBJ2-3; TRBD2, the table's D call, was not compared with the DNA. TRBV21-1 is termed a pseudogene. The CDR3 is 17 amino acids. CDR3 in DNA: TGTGCCAGCAGCGGCCATAGCGGGGGGAGGTACCCAGATACGCAGTATTTT. Amino acids: CASSGHSGGRYPDTQYF.

CDR3 DNA: TGTGCCAGCAGTTTGCCAGGGGGCTCCTACGAGCAGTACTTC. It codes for CASSLPGGSYEQYF. V is TRBV27 and J is TRBJ2-7; 7 nucleotides match TRBD1. CDR1 and CDR2 (germline): MNHEY, SMNVEV (reference sequence). This CDR3 spans 14 amino acids. The V gene end was trimmed by 3 bases and the J gene end by 0 bases; junction bases not matched to a gene: 2.